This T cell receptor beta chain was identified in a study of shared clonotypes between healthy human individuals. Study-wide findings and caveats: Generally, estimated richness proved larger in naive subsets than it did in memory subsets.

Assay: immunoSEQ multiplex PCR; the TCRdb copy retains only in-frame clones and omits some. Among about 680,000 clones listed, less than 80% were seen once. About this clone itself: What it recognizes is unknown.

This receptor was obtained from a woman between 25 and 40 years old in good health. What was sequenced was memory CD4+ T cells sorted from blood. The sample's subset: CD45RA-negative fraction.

In DNA, the CDR3 is TGCGCCAGCAGCCCACCACGGGGTAGGGCCTACGAGCAGTACTTC. Its protein is CASSPPRGRAYEQYF. The chain has TRBV5-1 and TRBJ2-7, with a possible D match to TRBD2 (5 bases). Trimming took off 4 bases at V and 2 bases at J, with 16 bases between the two ends. The CDR3 has 15 residues. Germline CDR1 is SGHRS and CDR2 is YFSETQ.